This T cell receptor (beta chain) was observed in a study of blood T cell repertoires in COVID-19. At the level of the study: There were acute and convalescent COVID-19 samples, and they came from the United States, Italy and Spain.

Original handling: Estimation of nucleated cell counts relied on the amplification of reference gene primers. Produced via immunoSEQ multiplex PCR; TCRdb's table is partial and in-frame only. That table supplies the V and J calls and clone size; D and trimming were determined from the DNA. This sample has 150,000 or so clones, with over 75% found just once. V gave up 4 bases and J gave up 7 bases; unmatched junction bases: 7. From germline, CDR1 is SGHVS and CDR2 FQNEAQ. The CDR3 totals 15 residues. This clone was detected a few times. The chain is built from TRBV7-8 and TRBJ1-2; 12 nucleotides align to TRBD1. The sequenced sample consisted of peripheral blood. The sequence derives from a human donor in a cohort sampled during active COVID-19. CDR3 sequence reads: CASSWGQGAVGGYTF. CDR3 nucleotides: TGTGCCAGCAGCTGGGGACAGGGGGCGGTGGGTGGCTACACCTTC. Supplemented by reference TRBV7-8 and TRBJ1-2, the full variable domain reads GAGVSQSPRYKVAKRGQDVALRCDPISGHVSLFWYQQALGQGPEFLTYFQNEAQLDKSGLPSDRFFAERPEGSVSTLKIQRTQQEDSAVYLCASSWGQGAVGGYTFGSGTRLTVV.